This T cell receptor (beta chain) came from a study of shared clonotypes between healthy human individuals. The overall study: Serving as donors were two women and a few men, whose ages spanned 18 to 49.

The germline V and J ends were trimmed by 1 base and 9 bases, with 10 bases remaining between them. CDR1 and CDR2 (germline): LGHNT, FRNRAP. This CDR3 contains 13 residues. Notes on the study in general: A generally larger estimated richness was seen in naive subsets than in memory subsets. The generation probabilities recorded for non-shared clonotypes fell below those of clonotypes shared by all four donors. With several donors compared, 4% to 5% of naive CD4 clonotypes were shared.

With respect to this clone: What it binds is unknown.

Clones were sequenced by immunoSEQ multiplex PCR, and TCRdb holds only the in-frame ones, with some missing. The table includes 2 million to 2.5 million clones, nearly 97% detected once. The sample was naive CD4+ T cells sorted from blood. Subset noted: CD45RA+ positively selected. This sequence originates from a man between 18 and 29 years old in good health. The chain is built from TRBV12-5 and TRBJ2-1; no clear D. The CDR3 protein is CASGLGNRGEQFF. CDR3 nucleotide sequence: TGTGCTAGTGGTTTGGGTAACAGAGGTGAGCAGTTCTTC. Variable domain in full (rest from reference TRBV12-5 and TRBJ2-1): DARVTQTPRHKVTEMGQEVTMRCQPILGHNTVFWYRQTMMQGLELLAYFRNRAPLDDSGMPKDRFSAEMPDATLATLKIQPSEPRDSAVYFCASGLGNRGEQFFGPGTRLTVL.